This T cell receptor (beta chain) was recovered during a study of CXCR3-negative and CXCR3-positive naive CD8 T cells (dated by TCRdb to between 2018 and 2021). Looking at the study overall: Some 150 million TRB reads were obtained in total, roughly 1.5 +/- 0.3 million reads per library. Diversity and physicochemical repertoire analyses covered about a dozen donors pooled from two independent experiments. For the TRBV-TRBJ cluster analysis, the naive subsets came from a handful of donors, while the memory cells came from 3 donors.

A note on this clonotype: No antigen is known for it.

Results the study describes overall, beyond this receptor: Comparably high repertoire diversity was found in both naive subsets, whereas much lower repertoire diversity was found in memory CD8+ T cells. Freshly isolated PBMCs were used for most assays because CXCR3 expression partially decreased after cryopreservation. Because surface CD5, which is linked to self-reactivity in mice, was comparable between the naive subsets, TCR interaction strength was also inferred from the physicochemical properties of TRB CDR3s. Within the same donor, TRBV-TRBJ usage looked similar between naive CXCR3-negative and CXCR3-positive cells, but memory cells had distinct patterns. Compared with CXCR3-negative naive cells, CXCR3-positive naive cells had TRB CDR3s with higher hydrophobicity (lower Kidera factor 4), lower energy, and higher strength and volume indices.

Sequencing was performed on a NextSeq 550. The Human TCR Profiling Kit (MiLaboratory) was used to prepare UMI-labeled 5' RACE TRB cDNA libraries. The full amount of extracted RNA was used for cDNA synthesis, and the full amount of resulting cDNA was used for PCR amplification. Libraries were prepared in parallel with an identical number of PCR cycles. The authors' pipeline ran thus. MIGEC and MiXCR extracted about 50,000 +/- 10,000 unique UMI-labeled TRB cDNA molecules per library, requiring at least two reads per UMI. Each library averaged about 40,000 +/- 10,000 functional in-frame TRB CDR3 nucleotide clonotypes without stop codons. After downsampling to 5000 UMI-labeled TRB molecules per sample, diversity metrics such as normalized Shannon-Wiener and Chao1 were calculated in VDJtools. VDJtools computed clonotype-size-weighted physicochemical properties of the central five CDR3 residues: interaction energy, strength, volume and Kidera factor 4. Following reprocessing of the reads by TCRdb, the data hold one row per CDR3 protein sequence and no DNA is available. The V and J calls follow TCRdb's processing rather than the paper's. The sample table holds about 98,000 distinct CDR3 sequences. Approximately 1% of the sample belongs to the ten largest clones.

The germline V gene gives CDR1 as SQVTM and CDR2 as ANQGSEA. The CDR3 spans 14 residues, from the cysteine through the phenylalanine. A DNA sequence was not provided. Each CD8+ T cell subset was flow-sorted in triplicate, and a few hundred thousand cells per subset were placed directly into RLT lysis buffer. To keep memory contaminants out, a stringent definition of naive CD8+ T cells was applied: CD45RO-CCR7+CD27+CD95-. Peripheral blood mononuclear cells were isolated from buffy coats by standard density gradient centrifugation. Naive CXCR3-negative and CXCR3-positive CD8+ T cells were flow-sorted using a FACSAria III. Total RNA was extracted from sorted cells using an RNeasy Mini Kit.

This sequence uses TRBV29-1 and TRBJ2-2; the TCRdb D gene call, TRBD2, has no DNA to confirm it. The receptor was isolated from a human donor in good health. Some clones in this sample may be carry-over from other donors' samples. The sample consisted of naive CXCR3+ CD8+ T cells from blood. Interpreted using the paper, the cell subset or site label stands for: CD45RO-CCR7+CD27+CD95- naive CD8+ T cells expressing CXCR3 (TNR3+). The CDR3 protein sequence reads: CSVGLAGNTGELFF.